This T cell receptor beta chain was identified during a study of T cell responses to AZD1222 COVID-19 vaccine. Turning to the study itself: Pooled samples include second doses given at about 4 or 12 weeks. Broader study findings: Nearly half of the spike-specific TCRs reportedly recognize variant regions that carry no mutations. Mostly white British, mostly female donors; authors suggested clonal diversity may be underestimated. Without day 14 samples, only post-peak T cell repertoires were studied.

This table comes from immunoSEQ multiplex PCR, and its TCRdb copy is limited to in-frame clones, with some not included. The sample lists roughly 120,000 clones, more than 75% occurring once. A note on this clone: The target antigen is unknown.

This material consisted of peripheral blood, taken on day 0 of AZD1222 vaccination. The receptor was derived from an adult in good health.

The CDR3 loop is CAWRQGAKDEAFF. DNA for the CDR3: TGTGCCTGGAGACAGGGGGCCAAGGATGAAGCTTTCTTT. The rearrangement links TRBV30 to TRBJ1-1; 9 bases are shared with TRBD1. Trimming removed 3 bases from V and 7 bases from J; junction bases left unmatched: 6. The length of the CDR3 is 13 residues. CDR1 and CDR2 (germline): GTSNPN, SVGIG (reference sequence).